The T cell receptor (beta chain) under discussion was sequenced for a study of control samples from healthy donors and cancer patients. The CDR3 consists of 11 residues. In germline, CDR1 is SGHRS, CDR2 YFSETQ. V was pared by 7 bases and J by 5 bases, with 10 bases between. Generated by immunoSEQ multiplex PCR, the TCRdb table keeps only in-frame clones and is missing some. The repertoire includes 100,000 to 150,000 clones, about 87% of them detected once, and around 3% sits in the top ten. This clone was recorded a few times. This TCR was recovered from a man aged 55 to 70 in good health. The sequencing sample was made of blood. The chain combines TRBV5-1 with TRBJ2-7; TRBD1 is a possible D gene (7 bases). DNA of the CDR3: TGCGCCAGCGACAGGGAGGACGAGCAGTACTTC. Residues: CASDREDEQYF. Drawing the rest from reference TRBV5-1 and TRBJ2-7, the complete variable domain is KAGVTQTPRYLIKTRGQQVTLSCSPISGHRSVSWYQQTPGQGLQFLFEYFSETQRNKGNFPGRFSGRQFSNSRSEMNVSTLELGDSALYLCASDREDEQYFGPGTRLTVT.